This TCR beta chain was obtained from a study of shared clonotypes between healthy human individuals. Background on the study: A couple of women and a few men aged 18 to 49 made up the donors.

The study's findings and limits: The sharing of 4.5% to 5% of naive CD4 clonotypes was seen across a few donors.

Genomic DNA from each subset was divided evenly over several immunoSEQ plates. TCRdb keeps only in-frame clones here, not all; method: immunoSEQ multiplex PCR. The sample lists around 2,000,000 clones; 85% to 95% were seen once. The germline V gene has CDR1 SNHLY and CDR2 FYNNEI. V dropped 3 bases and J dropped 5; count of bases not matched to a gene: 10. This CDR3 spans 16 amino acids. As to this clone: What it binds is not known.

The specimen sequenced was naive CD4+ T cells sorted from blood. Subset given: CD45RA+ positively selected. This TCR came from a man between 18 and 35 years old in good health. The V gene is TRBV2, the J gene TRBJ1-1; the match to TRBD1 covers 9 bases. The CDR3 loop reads CASSEGMGQGETEAFF. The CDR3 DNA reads TGTGCCAGCAGTGAGGGAATGGGACAGGGTGAGACTGAAGCTTTCTTT.